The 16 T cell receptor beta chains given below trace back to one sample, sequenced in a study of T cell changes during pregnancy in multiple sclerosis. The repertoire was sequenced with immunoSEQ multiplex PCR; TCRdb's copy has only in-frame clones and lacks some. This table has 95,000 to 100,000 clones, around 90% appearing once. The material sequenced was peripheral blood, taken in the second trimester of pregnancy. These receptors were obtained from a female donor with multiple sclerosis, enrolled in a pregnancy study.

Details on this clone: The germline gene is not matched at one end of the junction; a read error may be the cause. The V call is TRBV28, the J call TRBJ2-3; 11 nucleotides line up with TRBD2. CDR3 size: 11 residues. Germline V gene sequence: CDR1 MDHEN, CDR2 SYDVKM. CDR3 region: CASRGSGRALF. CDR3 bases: TGTGCCAGCAGGGGTAGCGGGAGGGCCCTCTTT.

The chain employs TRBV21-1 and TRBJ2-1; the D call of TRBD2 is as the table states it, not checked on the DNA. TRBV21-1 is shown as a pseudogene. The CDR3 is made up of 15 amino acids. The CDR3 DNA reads TGTGCCAGCAGCAAAGCGCCGCGGGAGGGCAATGAGCAGTTCTTC. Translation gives CASSKAPREGNEQFF.

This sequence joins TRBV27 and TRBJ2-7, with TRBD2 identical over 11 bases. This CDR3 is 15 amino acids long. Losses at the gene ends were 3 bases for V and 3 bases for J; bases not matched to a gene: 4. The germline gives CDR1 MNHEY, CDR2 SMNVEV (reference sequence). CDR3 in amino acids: CASSFFGTSGYEQYF. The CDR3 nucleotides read TGTGCCAGCAGTTTTTTCGGGACTAGCGGCTACGAGCAGTACTTC.

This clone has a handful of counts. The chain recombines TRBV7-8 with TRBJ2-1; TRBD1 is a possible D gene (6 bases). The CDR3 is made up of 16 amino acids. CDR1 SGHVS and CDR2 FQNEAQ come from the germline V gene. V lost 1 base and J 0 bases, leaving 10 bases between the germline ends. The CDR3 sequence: CASSLGGHFSYNEQFF. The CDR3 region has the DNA TGTGCCAGCAGCTTAGGGGGACATTTCTCCTACAATGAGCAGTTCTTC.

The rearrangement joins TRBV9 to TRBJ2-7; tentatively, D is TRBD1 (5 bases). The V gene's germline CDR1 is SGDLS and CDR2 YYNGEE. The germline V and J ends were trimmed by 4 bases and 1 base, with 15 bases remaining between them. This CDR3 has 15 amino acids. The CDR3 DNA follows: TGTGCCAGCAGCCCCTTTAAAGACAGTTCCTACGAGCAGTACTTC. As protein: CASSPFKDSSYEQYF.

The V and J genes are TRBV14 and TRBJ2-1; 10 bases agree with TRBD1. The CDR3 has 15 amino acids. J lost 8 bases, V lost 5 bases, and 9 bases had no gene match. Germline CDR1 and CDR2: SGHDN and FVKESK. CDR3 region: CASSWGQGIYHEQFF. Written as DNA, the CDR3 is TGTGCCAGCAGCTGGGGACAGGGGATATACCATGAGCAGTTCTTC.

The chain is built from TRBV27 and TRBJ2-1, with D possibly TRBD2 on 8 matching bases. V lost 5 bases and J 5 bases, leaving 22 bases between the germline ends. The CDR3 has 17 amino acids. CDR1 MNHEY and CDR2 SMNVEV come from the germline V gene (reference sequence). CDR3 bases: TGTGCCAGCAGTCGTATGGGGACTAGAGGGGGCCACAATGAGCAGTTCTTC. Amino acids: CASSRMGTRGGHNEQFF.

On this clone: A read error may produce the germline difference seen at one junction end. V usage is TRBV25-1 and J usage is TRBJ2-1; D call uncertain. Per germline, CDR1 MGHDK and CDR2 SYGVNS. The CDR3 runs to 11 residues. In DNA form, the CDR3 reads TGTGCCAGCAGTGATTACAATGGGCAGTTCTTC. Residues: CASSDYNGQFF.

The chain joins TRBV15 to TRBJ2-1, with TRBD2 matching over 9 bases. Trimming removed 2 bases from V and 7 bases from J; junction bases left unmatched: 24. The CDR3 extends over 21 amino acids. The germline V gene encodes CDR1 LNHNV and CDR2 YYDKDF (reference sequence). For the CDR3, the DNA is TGTGCCACCAGCAGAAGCCCCCACCCCTTCGCGATTAGCGGGAGTTTAAATGAGCAGTTCTTC. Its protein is CATSRSPHPFAISGSLNEQFF. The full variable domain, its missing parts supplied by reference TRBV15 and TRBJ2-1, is DAMVIQNPRYQVTQFGKPVTLSCSQTLNHNVMYWYQQKSSQAPKLLFHYYDKDFNNEADTPDNFQSRRPNTSFCFLDIRSPGLGDTAMYLCATSRSPHPFAISGSLNEQFFGPGTRLTVL.

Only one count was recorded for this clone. The CDR3 is CASSTDSGGRGFYTQYF. CDR3 bases: TGTGCCAGCAGCACGGACAGCGGGGGCCGGGGGTTTTATACGCAGTATTTT. The V and J genes are TRBV7-9 and TRBJ2-3; 8 bases map to TRBD2. This CDR3 contains 17 residues. Germline V lookup: CDR1 SEHNR, CDR2 FQNEAQ (reference sequence). V shed 5 bases, J shed 7 bases, and the junction held 17 bases outside the gene matches.

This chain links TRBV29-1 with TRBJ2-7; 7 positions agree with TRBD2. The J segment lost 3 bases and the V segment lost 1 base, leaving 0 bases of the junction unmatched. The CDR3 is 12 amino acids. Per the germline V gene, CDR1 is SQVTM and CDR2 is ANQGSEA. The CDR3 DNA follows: TGCAGCGTTGAAGGGACTAGCTACGAGCAGTACTTC. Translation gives CSVEGTSYEQYF.

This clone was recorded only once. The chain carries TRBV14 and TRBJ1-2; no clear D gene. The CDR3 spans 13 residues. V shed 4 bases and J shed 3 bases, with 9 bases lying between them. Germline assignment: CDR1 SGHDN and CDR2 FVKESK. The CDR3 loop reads CASSLQAHYGYTF. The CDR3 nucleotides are TGTGCCAGCAGCCTCCAAGCCCACTATGGCTACACCTTC.

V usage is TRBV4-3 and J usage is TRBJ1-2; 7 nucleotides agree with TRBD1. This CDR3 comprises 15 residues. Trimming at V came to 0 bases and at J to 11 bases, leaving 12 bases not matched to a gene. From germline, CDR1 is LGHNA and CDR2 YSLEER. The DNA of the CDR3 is TGCGCCAGCAGCCAAGATCACGGACAGGCAGTAATTTACACCTTC. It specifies CASSQDHGQAVIYTF.

The CDR3 nucleotides read TGTGCCAGCAGCGTAGCGACAGGGCGCCCCTACGAGCAGTACTTC. Translating gives CASSVATGRPYEQYF. This sequence joins TRBV9 and TRBJ2-7; the match to TRBD1 covers 7 bases. The CDR3 is 15 residues long. Germline V gene lookup returns CDR1 SGDLS and CDR2 YYNGEE. With V trimmed by 0 bases and J by 2 bases, 5 bases remained unmatched.

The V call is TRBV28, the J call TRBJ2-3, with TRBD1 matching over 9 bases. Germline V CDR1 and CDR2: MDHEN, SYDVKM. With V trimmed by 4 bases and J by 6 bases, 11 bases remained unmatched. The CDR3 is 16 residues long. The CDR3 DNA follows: TGTGCCAGCAGTTCCCCGGGACAGGGTATTACGGATACGCAGTATTTT. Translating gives CASSSPGQGITDTQYF.

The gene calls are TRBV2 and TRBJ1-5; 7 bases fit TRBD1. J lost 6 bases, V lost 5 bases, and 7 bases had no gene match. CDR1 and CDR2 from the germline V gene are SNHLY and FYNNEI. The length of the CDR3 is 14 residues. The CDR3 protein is CASSPRTGGQPQHF. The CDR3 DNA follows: TGTGCCAGCAGTCCCAGGACAGGCGGTCAGCCCCAGCATTTT.